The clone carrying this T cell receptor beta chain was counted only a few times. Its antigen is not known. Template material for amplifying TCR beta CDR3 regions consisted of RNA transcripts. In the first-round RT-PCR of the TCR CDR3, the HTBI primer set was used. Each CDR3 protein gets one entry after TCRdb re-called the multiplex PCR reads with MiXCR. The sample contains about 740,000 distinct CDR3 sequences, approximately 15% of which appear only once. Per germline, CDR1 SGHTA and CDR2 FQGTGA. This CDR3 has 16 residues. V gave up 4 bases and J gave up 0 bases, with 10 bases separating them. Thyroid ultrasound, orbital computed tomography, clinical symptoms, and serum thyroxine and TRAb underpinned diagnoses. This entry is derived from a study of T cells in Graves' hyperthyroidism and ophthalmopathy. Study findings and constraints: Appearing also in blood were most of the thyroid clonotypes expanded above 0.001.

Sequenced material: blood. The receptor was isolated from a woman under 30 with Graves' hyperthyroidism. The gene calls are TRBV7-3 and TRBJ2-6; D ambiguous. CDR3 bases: TGTGCCAGCAGCTCCTCTTACAGCTCTGGGGCCAACGTCCTGACTTTC. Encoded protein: CASSSSYSSGANVLTF.